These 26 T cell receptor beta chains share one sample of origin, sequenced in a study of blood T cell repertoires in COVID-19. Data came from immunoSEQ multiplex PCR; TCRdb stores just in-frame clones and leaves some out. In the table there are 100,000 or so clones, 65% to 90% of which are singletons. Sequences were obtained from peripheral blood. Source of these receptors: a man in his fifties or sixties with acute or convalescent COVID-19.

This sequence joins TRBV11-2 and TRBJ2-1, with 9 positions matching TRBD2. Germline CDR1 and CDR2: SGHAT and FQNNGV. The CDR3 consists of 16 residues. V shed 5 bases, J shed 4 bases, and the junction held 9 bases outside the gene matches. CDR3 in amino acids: CASSPGQRGAYNEQFF. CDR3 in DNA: TGTGCCAGCAGCCCTGGCCAGCGGGGGGCGTACAATGAGCAGTTCTTC.

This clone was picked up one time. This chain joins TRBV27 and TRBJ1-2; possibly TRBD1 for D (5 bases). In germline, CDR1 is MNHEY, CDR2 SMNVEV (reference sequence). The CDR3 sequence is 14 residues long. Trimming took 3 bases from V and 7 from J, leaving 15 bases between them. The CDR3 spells CASSFSGIGGGYTF. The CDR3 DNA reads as TGTGCCAGCAGTTTCAGCGGGATCGGGGGTGGCTACACCTTC.

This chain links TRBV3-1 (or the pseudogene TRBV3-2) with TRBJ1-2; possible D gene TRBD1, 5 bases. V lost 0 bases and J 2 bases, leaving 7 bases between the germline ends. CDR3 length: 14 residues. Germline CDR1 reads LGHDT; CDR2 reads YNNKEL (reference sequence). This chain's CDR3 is CASSQEWTNYGYTF. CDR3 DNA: TGTGCCAGCAGCCAAGAATGGACAAACTATGGCTACACCTTC.

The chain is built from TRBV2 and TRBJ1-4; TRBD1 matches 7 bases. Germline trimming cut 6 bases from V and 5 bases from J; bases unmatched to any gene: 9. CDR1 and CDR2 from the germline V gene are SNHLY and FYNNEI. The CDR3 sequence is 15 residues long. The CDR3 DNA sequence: TGTGCCAGCAGCGACGACAGGGTAGTAAATGAAAAACTGTTTTTT. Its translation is CASSDDRVVNEKLFF.

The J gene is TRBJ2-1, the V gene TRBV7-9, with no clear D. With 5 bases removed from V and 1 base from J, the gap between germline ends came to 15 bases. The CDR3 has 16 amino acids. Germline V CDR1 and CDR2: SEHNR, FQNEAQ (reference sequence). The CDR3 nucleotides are TGTGCCAGCAGCCCCGAGAGAGCGTCTTCCTACAATGAGCAGTTCTTC. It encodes CASSPERASSYNEQFF.

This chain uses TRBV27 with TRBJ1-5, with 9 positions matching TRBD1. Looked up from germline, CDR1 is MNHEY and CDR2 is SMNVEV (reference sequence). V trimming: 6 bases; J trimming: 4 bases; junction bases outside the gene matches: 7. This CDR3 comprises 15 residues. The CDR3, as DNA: TGTGCCAGCAGACCAGGGACAGGGACTAATCAGCCCCAGCATTTT. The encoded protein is CASRPGTGTNQPQHF.

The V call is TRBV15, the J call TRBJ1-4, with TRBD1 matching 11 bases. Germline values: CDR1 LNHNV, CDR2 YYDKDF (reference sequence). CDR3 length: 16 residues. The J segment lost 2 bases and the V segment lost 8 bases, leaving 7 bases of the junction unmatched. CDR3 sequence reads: CATGTGGLGTNEKLFF. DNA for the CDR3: TGTGCCACCGGGACAGGGGGTCTCGGGACTAATGAAAAACTGTTTTTT.

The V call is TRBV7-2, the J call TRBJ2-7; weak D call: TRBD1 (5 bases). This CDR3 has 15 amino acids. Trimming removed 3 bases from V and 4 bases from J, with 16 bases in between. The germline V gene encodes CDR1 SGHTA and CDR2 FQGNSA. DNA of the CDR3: TGTGCCAGCAGCTTCGCGGTTTCCCAGGGTTACGAGCAGTACTTC. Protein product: CASSFAVSQGYEQYF.

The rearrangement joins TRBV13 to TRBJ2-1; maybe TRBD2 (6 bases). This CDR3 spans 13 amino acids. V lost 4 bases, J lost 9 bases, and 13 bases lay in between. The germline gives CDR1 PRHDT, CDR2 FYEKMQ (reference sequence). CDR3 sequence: CASSWGGAGEQFF. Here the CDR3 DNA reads TGTGCCAGCAGCTGGGGCGGGGCAGGTGAGCAGTTCTTC.

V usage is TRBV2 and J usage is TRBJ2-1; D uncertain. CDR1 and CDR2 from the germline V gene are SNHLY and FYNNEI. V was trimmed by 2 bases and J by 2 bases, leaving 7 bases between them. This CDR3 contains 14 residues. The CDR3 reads CASSERGAYNEQFF. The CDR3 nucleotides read TGTGCCAGCAGTGAACGCGGAGCCTACAATGAGCAGTTCTTC.

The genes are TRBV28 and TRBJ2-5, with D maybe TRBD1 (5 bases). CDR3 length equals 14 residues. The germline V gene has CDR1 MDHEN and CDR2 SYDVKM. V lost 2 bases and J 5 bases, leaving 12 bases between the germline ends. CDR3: CASSLQGSWETQYF. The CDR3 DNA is TGTGCCAGCAGTTTACAGGGTTCTTGGGAGACCCAGTACTTC.

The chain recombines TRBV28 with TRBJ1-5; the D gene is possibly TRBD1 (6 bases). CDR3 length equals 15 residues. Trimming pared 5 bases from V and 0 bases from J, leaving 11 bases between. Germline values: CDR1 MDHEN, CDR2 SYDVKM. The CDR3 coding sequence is TGTGCCAGCAGTCGGACAGAATATAGCAATCAGCCCCAGCATTTT. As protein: CASSRTEYSNQPQHF.

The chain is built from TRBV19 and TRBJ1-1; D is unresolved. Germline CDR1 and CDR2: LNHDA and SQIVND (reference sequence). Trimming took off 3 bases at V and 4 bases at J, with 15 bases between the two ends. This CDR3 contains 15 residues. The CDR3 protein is CASSIGSNEVTEAFF. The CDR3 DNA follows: TGTGCCAGTAGTATCGGTTCAAACGAGGTCACTGAAGCTTTCTTT.

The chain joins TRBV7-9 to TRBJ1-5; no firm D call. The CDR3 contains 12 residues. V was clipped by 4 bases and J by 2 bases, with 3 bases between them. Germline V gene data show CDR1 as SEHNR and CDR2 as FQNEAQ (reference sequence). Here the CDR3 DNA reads TGTGCCAGCAGCTCAGGCAATCAGCCCCAGCATTTT. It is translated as CASSSGNQPQHF. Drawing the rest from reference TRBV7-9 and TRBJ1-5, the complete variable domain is DTGVSQNPRHKITKRGQNVTFRCDPISEHNRLYWYRQTLGQGPEFLTYFQNEAQLEKSRLLSDRFSAERPKGSFSTLEIQRTEQGDSAMYLCASSSGNQPQHFGDGTRLSIL.

The DNA of the CDR3 is TGTGCCAGCTCACCACCGGGCAGGTACACAGATACGCAGTATTTT. Amino acid sequence: CASSPPGRYTDTQYF. The gene calls are TRBV18 and TRBJ2-3; D is uncertain. V lost 0 bases to trimming and J lost 2 bases, with 9 bases between them. The V gene's germline CDR1 is KGHSH and CDR2 LQKENI. The CDR3 runs to 15 residues.

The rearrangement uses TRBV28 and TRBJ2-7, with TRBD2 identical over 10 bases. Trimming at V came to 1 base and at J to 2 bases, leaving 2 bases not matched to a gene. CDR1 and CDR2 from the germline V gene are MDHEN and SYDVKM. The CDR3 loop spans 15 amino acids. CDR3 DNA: TGTGCCAGCAGTTTATCTAGCGGGGGAACCTACGAGCAGTACTTC. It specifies CASSLSSGGTYEQYF.

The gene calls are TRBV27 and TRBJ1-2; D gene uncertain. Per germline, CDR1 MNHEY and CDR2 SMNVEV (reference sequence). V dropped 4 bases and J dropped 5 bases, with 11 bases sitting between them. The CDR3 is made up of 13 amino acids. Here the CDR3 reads CASSSNGGYGYTF. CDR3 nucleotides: TGTGCCAGCAGTTCGAATGGAGGGTATGGCTACACCTTC.

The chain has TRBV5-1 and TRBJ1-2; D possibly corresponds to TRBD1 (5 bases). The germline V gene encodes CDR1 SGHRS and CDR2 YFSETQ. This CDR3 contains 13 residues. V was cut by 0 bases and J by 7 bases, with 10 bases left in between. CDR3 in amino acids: CASSLGQFRGYTF. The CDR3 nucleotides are TGCGCCAGCAGCTTGGGACAGTTTCGTGGCTACACCTTC.

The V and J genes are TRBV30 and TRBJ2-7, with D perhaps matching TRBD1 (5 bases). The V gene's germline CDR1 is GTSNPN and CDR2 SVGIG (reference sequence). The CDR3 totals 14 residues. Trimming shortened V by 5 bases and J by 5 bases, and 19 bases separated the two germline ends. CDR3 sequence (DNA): TGTGCCTGGGGCCAGGGATCATCGGTCCACGAGCAGTACTTC. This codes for CAWGQGSSVHEQYF.

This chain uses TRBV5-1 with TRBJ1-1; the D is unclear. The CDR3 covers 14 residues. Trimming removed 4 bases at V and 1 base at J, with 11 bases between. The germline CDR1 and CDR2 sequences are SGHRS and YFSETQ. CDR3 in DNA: TGCGCCAGCAGCCGGGAAAGGAGGAACACTGAAGCTTTCTTT. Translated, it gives CASSRERRNTEAFF.

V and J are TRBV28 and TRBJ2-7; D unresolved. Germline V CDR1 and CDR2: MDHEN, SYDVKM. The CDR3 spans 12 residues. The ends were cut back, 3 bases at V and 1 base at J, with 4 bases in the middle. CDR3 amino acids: CASSFRSYEQYF. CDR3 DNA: TGTGCCAGCAGTTTCCGGTCCTACGAGCAGTACTTC.

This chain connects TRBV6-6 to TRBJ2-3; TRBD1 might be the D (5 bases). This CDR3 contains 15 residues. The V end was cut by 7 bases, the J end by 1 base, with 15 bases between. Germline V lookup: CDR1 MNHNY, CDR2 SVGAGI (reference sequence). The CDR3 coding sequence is TGTGCCAGCACACAGCTTGGGGCGGGCACAGATACGCAGTATTTT. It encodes CASTQLGAGTDTQYF.

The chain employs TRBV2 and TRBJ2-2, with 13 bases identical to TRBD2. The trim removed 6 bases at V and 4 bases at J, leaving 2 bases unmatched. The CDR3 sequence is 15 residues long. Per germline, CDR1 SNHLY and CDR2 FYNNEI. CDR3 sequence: CASRTSGRATGELFF. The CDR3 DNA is TGTGCCAGCAGAACTAGCGGGAGGGCCACCGGGGAGCTGTTTTTT.

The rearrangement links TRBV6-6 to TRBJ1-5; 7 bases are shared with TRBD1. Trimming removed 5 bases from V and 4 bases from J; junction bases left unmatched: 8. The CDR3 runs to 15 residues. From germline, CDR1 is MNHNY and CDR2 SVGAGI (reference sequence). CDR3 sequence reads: CASSLGQEWNQPQHF. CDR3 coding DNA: TGTGCCAGCAGTCTAGGACAGGAGTGGAATCAGCCCCAGCATTTT.

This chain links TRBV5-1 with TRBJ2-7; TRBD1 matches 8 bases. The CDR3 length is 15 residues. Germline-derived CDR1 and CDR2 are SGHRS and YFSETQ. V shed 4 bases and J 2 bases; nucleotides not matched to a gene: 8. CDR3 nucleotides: TGCGCCAGCAGCCCGGGACAGGCCGGGGCCTACGAGCAGTACTTC. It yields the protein CASSPGQAGAYEQYF.

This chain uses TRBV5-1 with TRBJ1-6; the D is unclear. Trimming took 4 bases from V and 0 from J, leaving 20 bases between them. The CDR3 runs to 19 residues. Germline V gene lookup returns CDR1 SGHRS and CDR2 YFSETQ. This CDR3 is CASSPTLAAASSYNSPLHF. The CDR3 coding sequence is TGCGCCAGCAGCCCAACCCTTGCGGCAGCTAGCTCCTATAATTCACCCCTCCACTTT.